Listed below are T cell receptor beta chains from one sample, sequenced in a study of CD4 T cells in relation to SARS-CoV-2 and coronaviruses. Generated by immunoSEQ multiplex PCR, the TCRdb table keeps only in-frame clones and is missing some. This table has tens of thousands of clones, about 92% appearing once. Sequencing input: naive CD4+ T cells from PBMCs. All receptors come from an adult with COVID-19. The CDR3 runs from the conserved cysteine through the conserved F or W. The D gene is left open where the match is weak. Clone size, where shown, is once, few, many, or a class for clones that have expanded.

d_gene	v_gene	abundance	j_gene	CDR3nt	CDR3aa
NA	TRBV7-9	few	TRBJ2-2	TGTGCCAGCAGCTTACTTACTTTCACCGGGGAGCTGTTTTTT	CASSLLTFTGELFF
NA	TRBV5-6	NA	TRBJ1-2	TGTGCCAGCAGCTTGGGGGGGGCTCTGAAGGGCTACACCTTC	CASSLGGALKGYTF
NA	TRBV19	NA	TRBJ1-1	TGTGCCAGTAGGACCGGAAAGGGGACGAACACTGAAGCTTTCTTT	CASRTGKGTNTEAFF
NA	TRBV4-1	NA	TRBJ1-1	TGCGCCAGCAGCCCTGCCGCGGGAGGGTGGTTCTATGACACTGAAGCTTTCTTT	CASSPAAGGWFYDTEAFF
NA	TRBV7-8	NA	TRBJ2-1	TGTGCCAGCAGCTTAGGTGGTGGACTGCAGTTCTTC	CASSLGGGLQFF
TRBD1	TRBV19	NA	TRBJ1-1	TGTGCCAGCAGTCCCTTTAGGGGGCGTTTGGTTTACACTGAAGCTTTCTTT	CASSPFRGRLVYTEAFF
NA	TRBV28	NA	TRBJ2-7	TGTGCCAGCAGTCCAGGGACTCTAGGGTACGAGCAGTACTTC	CASSPGTLGYEQYF
NA	TRBV15	once	TRBJ2-1	TGTGCCACCAGCCGGGACTTCCTCACCTACAATGAGCAGTTCTTC	CATSRDFLTYNEQFF
TRBD1	TRBV4-1	NA	TRBJ2-7	TGCGCCAGCAGTCGGGACAGGGGGTCCTACGAGCAGTACTTC	CASSRDRGSYEQYF
NA	TRBV6-5	NA	TRBJ1-2	TGTGCCAGCAGTTACTTTACAGGAGATTATGGCTACACCTTC	CASSYFTGDYGYTF